The source of this T cell receptor beta chain is a study of T cells after yellow fever vaccination (dated 2019 in TCRdb). For the wider study: The SMART-Seq v4 Ultra Low Input RNA kit was used to prepare libraries from fractions with low cell numbers. To follow T-cell clones before and after primary and booster YFV17D yellow fever vaccination, bulk TCR alpha and beta repertoires were sequenced over time. The cohort comprised two healthy male donors, one aged 18 to 29 and one aged 30 to 40 years. Blood samples were taken at several timepoints before and after primary and secondary immunization, and bulk PBMC replicates and cell subsets were isolated.

The CDR1 and CDR2 encoded by the germline V gene are SGHVS and FQNEAQ. V lost 4 bases and J lost 3 bases; the stretch between them is 13 bases long. From cysteine to phenylalanine, the CDR3 is 15 amino acids long. Only the CDR3 DNA stays, 45 bases, in frame from base 1. Sequencing took place on an Illumina NovaSeq 6000. TCR cDNA was synthesized by 5'RACE template switching, through which a universal primer site and unique molecular identifiers were introduced. Priming for cDNA synthesis came from both the TCR alpha and TCR beta constant segments. Two PCR steps were used to amplify libraries, with sample barcodes and sequencing adapters being added in the second step. Libraries were sequenced on Illumina HiSeq 2500 (2x100 bp) or NovaSeq (2x150 bp). Concerning the study's data processing: Demultiplexing of reads and collapsing into UMI consensus sequences were performed with MIGEC, and V(D)J alignment was carried out with MiXCR. Vaccine-responding clonotypes were defined with edgeR using replicate PBMC samples, requiring FDR below 0.01 and a log2 fold change above 5 up to day 15. Each bulk clonotype was labeled CD4 or CD8 based on which sequenced repertoire, CD4 or CD8, contained the clonotype at higher abundance. The raw public reads went through TCRdb reprocessing: fastp at Q25, MiXCR clone calling, in-frame beta chains kept. Here each entry gathers all rows of one CDR3 protein and keeps the most common genes and DNA. The V and J calls and clone size come from TCRdb's table, not from the authors' own analysis. Recorded for this sample are hundreds of thousands of distinct CDR3 sequences; around 12% of them occurred a single time. The ten largest clones capture 3.2% of the sample.

This clonotype was seen more than once but under ten times. The antigen it binds to is not known. No quality values exist for individual bases; no much larger clone is one base distant. The sample's treatment or condition, from its label and the paper: live attenuated yellow fever vaccine strain. PBMCs were isolated from peripheral blood using a standard Ficoll-Paque protocol. Dynabeads CD4 and CD8 positive selection kits were used to isolate CD4 and CD8 T-cell fractions. RNA was extracted with TriZol from bulk PBMCs, CD4 and CD8 fractions, and dextramer-positive and dextramer-negative fractions. General conclusions and limits of the study: A small share of clonotypes was detected in both CD4 and CD8 compartments, with the overlap likely arising from convergent recombination. The study included only two donors, which limits how far the findings can be generalized. Most clones expanded after primary vaccination were re-detected after the booster (around 96% of CD4 and more than 70% of CD8), suggesting broad memory maintenance. Compared with the primary T-cell response, the secondary T-cell response was faster but weaker, reaching its peak on day 5 rather than on day 15. FACS-sorted repertoires could contain abundant contaminating clonotypes from the bulk population, so computational filtering was required.

This chain is built from TRBV7-8 and TRBJ1-5, with a weak D call of TRBD1 (6 bases match). This TCR came from a man between 18 and 35 years old who received the YFV17D yellow fever vaccine. Sequenced material: CD4+ T cells sorted from PBMCs, taken 15 days after the yellow fever booster vaccination. The CDR3 region reads CASSSHRVPNQPQHF. The nucleotide sequence is TGTGCCAGCAGCTCCCACAGGGTACCCAATCAGCCCCAGCATTTT. Supplemented by the reference TRBV7-8 and TRBJ1-5 proteins around the CDR3, the complete variable domain is GAGVSQSPRYKVAKRGQDVALRCDPISGHVSLFWYQQALGQGPEFLTYFQNEAQLDKSGLPSDRFFAERPEGSVSTLKIQRTQQEDSAVYLCASSSHRVPNQPQHFGDGTRLSIL.